This TCR beta chain was captured in a study of cytotoxic CD8 clonotypes in ibrutinib-treated CLL. About the research overall: On average, about 92,000 productive rearrangements and just over 250,000 productive templates per sample.

Study-wide points: Before falling back toward baseline at progression, clonality had risen at the time of ibrutinib response.

This clone showed up just a few times. Its antigen is not known. Germline values: CDR1 LNHDA, CDR2 SQIVND (reference sequence). CDR3 size: 12 residues. V shed 3 bases and J shed 9 bases, with 9 bases lying between them. Sequencing used immunoSEQ multiplex PCR; TCRdb keeps in-frame clones, though not all of them. There are roughly 110,000 clones in the sample; 45% to 65% occur only once, and more than 35% lies in the top ten. The V call is TRBV19, the J call TRBJ1-5; no clear D gene. This specimen was PBMCs, taken after 24 months of ibrutinib treatment. The sequence derives from a human donor with chronic lymphocytic leukemia. The CDR3 loop is CASSMVERPQHF. CDR3 in DNA: TGTGCCAGTAGTATGGTGGAGCGGCCCCAGCATTTT.